What follows are 20 T cell receptor beta chains derived from one specimen sequenced in a study of PD-L1 blockade in urothelial cancer. Documented time point: pretreatment peripheral blood. Clones were read by immunoSEQ multiplex PCR, and TCRdb kept only the in-frame ones, dropping some. The data show around 130,000 clones, with approximately 84% seen just once and roughly 3.5% held by the top ten. This specimen was PBMCs, taken around atezolizumab (anti-PD-L1) treatment. The source of these receptors is a man in his fifties with urothelial cancer.

The V gene is TRBV6-1, the J gene TRBJ2-7, with D maybe TRBD2 (6 bases). The V gene's germline CDR1 is MNHNS and CDR2 SASEGT. CDR3 length: 15 residues. The V end lost 2 bases, the J end lost 7 bases, and 18 bases lay between the germline ends. CDR3 sequence (DNA): TGTGCCAGCAGTGAAAGTCTAGGGAGGTCTCGAGAGCAGTACTTC. Protein sequence: CASSESLGRSREQYF.

V is TRBV28 and J is TRBJ2-2; no definite D call. CDR1 MDHEN and CDR2 SYDVKM come from the germline V gene. The CDR3 sequence is 10 residues long. The V and J ends lost 10 bases and 3 bases respectively, with 3 bases between them. CDR3 protein: CATYTGELFF. Here the CDR3 DNA reads TGTGCCACATACACCGGGGAGCTGTTTTTT. The full variable domain, in which reference TRBV28 and TRBJ2-2 provide the parts outside the CDR3, is DVKVTQSSRYLVKRTGEKVFLECVQDMDHENMFWYRQDPGLGLRLIYFSYDVKMKEKGDIPEGYSVSREKKERFSLILESASTNQTSMYLCATYTGELFFGEGSRLTVL.

This clone is medium-sized by share. The chain links TRBV28 to TRBJ1-4; D is unresolved. The ends were cut back, 6 bases at V and 2 bases at J, with 7 bases in the middle. Germline-derived CDR1 and CDR2 are MDHEN and SYDVKM. CDR3 length: 13 residues. CDR3 bases: TGTGCCAGCAGACACGTCACTAATGAAAAACTGTTTTTT. This translates into CASRHVTNEKLFF.

The gene calls are TRBV18 and TRBJ1-6; 8 nucleotides line up with TRBD1. V lost 4 bases and J lost 7; bases outside the gene matches: 3. The CDR3 loop spans 14 amino acids. Germline V CDR1 and CDR2: KGHSH, LQKENI. This CDR3 is CASSRGQANSPLHF. In DNA, the CDR3 is TGTGCCAGCTCACGGGGACAGGCAAATTCACCCCTCCACTTT.

The CDR3 nucleotides are TGTGCCAGCAGCCCGGGACTAGCGGCCTACAATGAGCAGTTCTTC. Its translation: CASSPGLAAYNEQFF. The chain has TRBV2 and TRBJ2-1; 11 bases fit TRBD2. Germline V gene sequence: CDR1 SNHLY, CDR2 FYNNEI. With 6 bases clipped from V and 2 bases from J, the junction kept 3 bases outside the gene matches. The CDR3 is 15 amino acids.

V gene TRBV2 combines with J gene TRBJ1-1; D ambiguous. Germline V lookup: CDR1 SNHLY, CDR2 FYNNEI. The germline V and J ends were trimmed by 9 bases and 8 bases, with 16 bases remaining between them. This CDR3 region has 12 residues. The DNA for the CDR3 is TGTGCCAGTACCTTTGGGCACAGAGAAGCTTTCTTT. Residues: CASTFGHREAFF.

The rearrangement joins TRBV27 to TRBJ1-1; TRBD1 aligns across 7 bases. Germline CDR1 reads MNHEY; CDR2 reads SMNVEV (reference sequence). The length of the CDR3 is 16 residues. J was trimmed by 10 bases and V by 2 bases; bases with no gene match: 16. The CDR3 is CASSLVAGQYGEGAFF. In nucleotides, the CDR3 is TGTGCCAGCAGTTTAGTGGCGGGACAGTACGGCGAGGGAGCTTTCTTT.

The chain carries TRBV28 and TRBJ2-2, with 8 bases that match TRBD2. V lost 6 bases to trimming and J lost 2 bases; unmatched junction nucleotides: 5. Germline lookup yields CDR1 MDHEN and CDR2 SYDVKM. The CDR3 is made up of 15 amino acids. CDR3 in amino acids: CASRGGLGNTGELFF. The CDR3 DNA sequence: TGTGCCAGCAGAGGGGGACTAGGCAACACCGGGGAGCTGTTTTTT.

The chain combines TRBV5-6 with TRBJ2-5, with D unresolved. This CDR3 has 13 amino acids. In germline, CDR1 is SGHDT, CDR2 YYEEEE. V lost 8 bases, J lost 3 bases, and 14 bases lay in between. In DNA form, the CDR3 reads TGTGCCAGTACTCGAAACCCGGAAGAGACCCAGTACTTC. It yields the protein CASTRNPEETQYF. The full variable domain, with the rest looked up from reference TRBV5-6 and TRBJ2-5, is DAGVTQSPTHLIKTRGQQVTLRCSPKSGHDTVSWYQQALGQGPQFIFQYYEEEERQRGNFPDRFSGHQFPNYSSELNVNALLLGDSALYLCASTRNPEETQYFGPGTRLLVL.

This clone has a single count. The chain employs TRBV6-5 and TRBJ2-5, with a weak D call TRBD2 (6 bases). This CDR3 comprises 14 residues. Germline V gene sequence: CDR1 MNHEY, CDR2 SVGAGI. Trimming removed 2 bases from V and 4 bases from J, with 11 bases in between. This chain's CDR3 is CASSYTGVRETQYF. The CDR3 bases are TGTGCCAGCAGTTACACGGGGGTGAGAGAGACCCAGTACTTC.

The chain joins TRBV5-1 to TRBJ1-5; 9 bases match TRBD1. The CDR3 spans 15 residues. V shed 4 bases and J 5 bases; nucleotides not matched to a gene: 7. Germline-derived CDR1 and CDR2 are SGHRS and YFSETQ. The CDR3 loop reads CASSPGQGRHQPQHF. The CDR3 bases are TGCGCCAGCAGCCCCGGACAGGGGAGGCATCAGCCCCAGCATTTT.

The genes are TRBV28 and TRBJ2-1; TRBD1 matches 7 bases. V shed 6 bases, J shed 0 bases, and the junction held 8 bases outside the gene matches. The CDR3 has 16 residues. Looked up from germline, CDR1 is MDHEN and CDR2 is SYDVKM. The CDR3, as DNA: TGTGCCAGCAGCACCGGACAGGCGGGCTCCTACAATGAGCAGTTCTTC. It specifies CASSTGQAGSYNEQFF.

The chain employs TRBV11-1 and TRBJ2-7, with 12 bases that match TRBD2. The length of the CDR3 is 16 residues. J lost 2 bases, V lost 5 bases, and 7 bases had no gene match. In germline, CDR1 is SGHAT, CDR2 FQDESV (reference sequence). The CDR3 here is CASSPTSGSVTYEQYF. Written as DNA, the CDR3 is TGTGCCAGCAGCCCGACTAGCGGGAGTGTTACCTACGAGCAGTACTTC.

V gene TRBV15 combines with J gene TRBJ1-2; D ambiguous. The CDR3 is 14 amino acids. Germline V lookup: CDR1 LNHNV, CDR2 YYDKDF (reference sequence). The V end was cut by 0 bases, the J end by 4 bases, with 9 bases between. CDR3 region: CATSRDTNIYGYTF. The CDR3 DNA reads as TGTGCCACCAGCAGAGATACCAACATCTATGGCTACACCTTC.

This sequence joins TRBV9 and TRBJ1-6; 11 bases fit TRBD1. Germline lookup yields CDR1 SGDLS and CDR2 YYNGEE. The trim removed 1 base at V and 9 bases at J, leaving 12 bases unmatched. The CDR3 is made up of 18 amino acids. The CDR3 DNA reads as TGTGCCAGCAGCGTATCCCTATGGGGACAGGGGGACGGTTCACCCCTCCACTTT. This translates into CASSVSLWGQGDGSPLHF.

This chain uses TRBV30 with TRBJ1-5; TRBD1 might be the D (5 bases). V was cut by 3 bases and J by 0 bases, with 6 bases left in between. CDR3 length equals 13 residues. Germline assignment: CDR1 GTSNPN and CDR2 SVGIG (reference sequence). The CDR3 sequence: CAWSRASNQPQHF. Written as DNA, the CDR3 is TGTGCCTGGAGCAGGGCTAGCAATCAGCCCCAGCATTTT.

This clone was recorded once. V is TRBV2 and J is TRBJ2-2; D gene unclear. This CDR3 is built from 15 residues. V was clipped by 0 bases and J by 1 base, with 6 bases between them. CDR1 and CDR2 (germline): SNHLY, FYNNEI. CDR3 coding DNA: TGTGCCAGCAGTGAAGCGCCCGGGAACACCGGGGAGCTGTTTTTT. Protein: CASSEAPGNTGELFF.

The chain uses TRBV27 and TRBJ1-2; TRBD1 agrees at 12 bases. This CDR3 contains 16 residues. The V gene's germline CDR1 is MNHEY and CDR2 SMNVEV (reference sequence). The V segment lost 6 bases and the J segment 11 bases; nucleotides outside the gene matches: 16. The CDR3 spells CASSRGTGGASWGYTF. DNA for the CDR3: TGTGCCAGCAGCCGAGGGACAGGGGGCGCTTCGTGGGGTTACACCTTC.

This sequence joins TRBV5-1 and TRBJ2-6, with 7 bases lining up with TRBD1. The CDR3 runs 15 residues. Trimming at V came to 4 bases and at J to 2 bases, leaving 3 bases not matched to a gene. Germline loops: CDR1 SGHRS, CDR2 YFSETQ. The DNA for the CDR3 is TGCGCCAGCAGCGTAGGACAGGCTGGGGCCAACGTCCTGACTTTC. It codes for CASSVGQAGANVLTF.

This chain uses TRBV9 with TRBJ2-1; D not certain. The CDR3 runs to 15 residues. Germline V gene lookup returns CDR1 SGDLS and CDR2 YYNGEE. Trimming removed 0 bases at V and 5 bases at J, with 12 bases between. CDR3 sequence: CASSVGLGINNEQFF. Written as DNA, the CDR3 is TGTGCCAGCAGCGTAGGCCTAGGAATCAACAATGAGCAGTTCTTC.